This T cell receptor (beta chain) is from a study of tumor-infiltrating lymphocytes in oesophageal squamous cell carcinoma. Relative to its sample, this clonotype is medium-sized. MiXCR, run by TCRdb on the PCR reads, gives a single entry per CDR3 protein. The profile shows 15,000 to 20,000 distinct CDR3 sequences, less than 45% of them singletons. Germline CDR1 reads MNHEY; CDR2 reads SMNVEV (reference sequence). This CDR3 contains 15 residues. The V gene end was trimmed by 5 bases and the J gene end by 4 bases; junction bases not matched to a gene: 4. This TCR was sampled from a male donor with esophageal squamous cell carcinoma. The specimen sequenced was esophageal tumor tissue. This chain joins TRBV27 and TRBJ2-1; 11 positions agree with TRBD1. CDR3 nucleotides: TGTGCCAGCAGTAGAGGGACAGGGGGGTACAATGAGCAGTTCTTC. It codes for CASSRGTGGYNEQFF.